The clone carrying this T cell receptor (beta chain) was found a few times. Clones were read by immunoSEQ multiplex PCR, and TCRdb kept only the in-frame ones, dropping some. The repertoire holds 150,000 to 200,000 clones, around 94% seen once, with roughly 1.5% in the top ten. The record originates from a study of control samples from healthy donors and cancer patients. The sample consisted of blood. The clonotype originates from a young man in good health.

The chain's CDR3 is CSVDSTRGGDYGYTF. The CDR3 DNA sequence: TGCAGCGTTGACTCTACCCGTGGGGGCGACTATGGCTACACCTTC. This chain joins TRBV29-1 and TRBJ1-2, with D perhaps TRBD1 (6 bases). The germline V and J ends were trimmed by 3 bases and 3 bases, with 17 bases remaining between them. This CDR3 comprises 15 residues. Germline CDR1 and CDR2: SQVTM and ANQGSEA.